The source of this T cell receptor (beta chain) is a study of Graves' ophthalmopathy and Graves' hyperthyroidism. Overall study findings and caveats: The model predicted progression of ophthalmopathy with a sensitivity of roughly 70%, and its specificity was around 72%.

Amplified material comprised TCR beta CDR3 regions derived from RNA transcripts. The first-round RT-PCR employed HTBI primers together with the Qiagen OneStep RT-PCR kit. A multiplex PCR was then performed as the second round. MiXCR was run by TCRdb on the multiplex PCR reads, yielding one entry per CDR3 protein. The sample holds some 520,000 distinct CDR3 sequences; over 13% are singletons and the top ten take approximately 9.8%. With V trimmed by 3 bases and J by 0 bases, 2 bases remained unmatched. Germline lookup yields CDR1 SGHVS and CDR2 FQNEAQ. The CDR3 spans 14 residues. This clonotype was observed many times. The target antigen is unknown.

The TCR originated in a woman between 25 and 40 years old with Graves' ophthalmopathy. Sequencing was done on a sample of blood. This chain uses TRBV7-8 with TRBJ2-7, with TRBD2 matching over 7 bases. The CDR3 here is CASSFGDYSYEQYF. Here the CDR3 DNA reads TGTGCCAGCAGCTTTGGGGACTACTCCTACGAGCAGTACTTC.